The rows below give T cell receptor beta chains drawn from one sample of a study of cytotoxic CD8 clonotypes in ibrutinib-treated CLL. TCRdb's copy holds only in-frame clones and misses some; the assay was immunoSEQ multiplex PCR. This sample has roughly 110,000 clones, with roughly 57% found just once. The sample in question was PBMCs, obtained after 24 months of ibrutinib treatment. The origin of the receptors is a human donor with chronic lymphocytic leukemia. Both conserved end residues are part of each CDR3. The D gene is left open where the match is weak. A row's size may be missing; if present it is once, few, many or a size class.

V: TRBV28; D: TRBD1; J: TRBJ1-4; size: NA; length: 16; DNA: TGTGCCAGCAGTTCCGGACGGACAGGCCGGGGTGAAAAACTGTTTTTT; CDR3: CASSSGRTGRGEKLFF
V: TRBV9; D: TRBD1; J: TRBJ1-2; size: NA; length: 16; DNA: TGTGCCAGCAGCACCCAAACAGAAAGGACAGGGGATGGCTACACCTTC; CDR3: CASSTQTERTGDGYTF
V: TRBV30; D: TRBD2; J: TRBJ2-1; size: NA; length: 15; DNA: TGTGCCTGGAGTGCCGGACTAGCGGGGGGTGGGGAGCAGTTCTTC; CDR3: CAWSAGLAGGGEQFF
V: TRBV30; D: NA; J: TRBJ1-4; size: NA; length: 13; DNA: TGTGCCTGGAGTCGGGGGAGGAATGAAAAACTGTTTTTT; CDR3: CAWSRGRNEKLFF
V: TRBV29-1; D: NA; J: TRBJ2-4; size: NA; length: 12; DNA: TGCAGCGCCAGACAGGGAGGAAACATTCAGTACTTC; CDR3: CSARQGGNIQYF
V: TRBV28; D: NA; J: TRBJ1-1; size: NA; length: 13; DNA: TGTGCCAGCAATCCGAGGAGGGGCACTGAAGCTTTCTTT; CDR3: CASNPRRGTEAFF
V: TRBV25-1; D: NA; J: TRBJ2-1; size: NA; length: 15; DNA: TGTGCCAGCAGTCCCCTTTCGGGGCAGTCCAATGAGCAGTTCTTC; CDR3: CASSPLSGQSNEQFF
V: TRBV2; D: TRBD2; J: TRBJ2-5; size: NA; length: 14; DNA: TGTGCCAGCAGTGATAGCGGGGGGCAAGAGACCCAGTACTTC; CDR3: CASSDSGGQETQYF
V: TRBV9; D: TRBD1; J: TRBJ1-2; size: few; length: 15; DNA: TGTGCCAGCAGCGACCGGGACAGGGGCAACTATGGCTACACCTTC; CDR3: CASSDRDRGNYGYTF
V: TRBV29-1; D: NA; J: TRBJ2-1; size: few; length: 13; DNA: TGCAGCGTTGGGGCGGCTGTTGGAGGTGAGCAGTTCTTC; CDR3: CSVGAAVGGEQFF
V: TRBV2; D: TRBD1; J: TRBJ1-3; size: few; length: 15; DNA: TGTGCCAGCACCCAGGACAGGATCTCTGGAAACACCATATATTTT; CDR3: CASTQDRISGNTIYF
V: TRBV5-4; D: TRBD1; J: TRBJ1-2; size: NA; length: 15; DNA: TGTGCCAGCAGCCCGCAGACAGGGGGGATCTATGGCTACACCTTC; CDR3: CASSPQTGGIYGYTF
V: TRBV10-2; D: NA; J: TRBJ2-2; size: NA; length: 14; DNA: TGCGCCAGCAGTGGTCAGGGGAGCACCGGGGAGCTGTTTTTT; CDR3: CASSGQGSTGELFF
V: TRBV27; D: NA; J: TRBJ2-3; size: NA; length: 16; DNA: TGTGCCAGCAGTTTATCGCCAGGGTGGTCGACAGATACGCAGTATTTT; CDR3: CASSLSPGWSTDTQYF
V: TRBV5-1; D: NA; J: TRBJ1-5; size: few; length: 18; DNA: TGCGCCAGCCCCTTATTACGACAAAAGGGTAATAGCAATCAGCCCCAGCATTTT; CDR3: CASPLLRQKGNSNQPQHF
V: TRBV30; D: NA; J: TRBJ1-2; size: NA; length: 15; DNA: TGTGCCTGGAGTCCCAAGACAGCCACTAACTATGGCTACACCTTC; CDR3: CAWSPKTATNYGYTF
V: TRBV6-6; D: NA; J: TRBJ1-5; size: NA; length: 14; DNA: TGTGCCACAGGGGCGGGAGGTAGCAATCAGCCCCAGCATTTT; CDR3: CATGAGGSNQPQHF
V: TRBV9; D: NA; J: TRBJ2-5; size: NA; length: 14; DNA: TGTGCCAGCAGCGCCTTAACTAGTGTAGAGACCCAGTACTTC; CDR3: CASSALTSVETQYF
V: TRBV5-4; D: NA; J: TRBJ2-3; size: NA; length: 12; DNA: TGTGCCAGCAGCTGGACACAAGATACGCAGTATTTT; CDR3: CASSWTQDTQYF
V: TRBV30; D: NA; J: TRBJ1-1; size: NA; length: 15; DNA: TGTGCCTGGGGAATTAGGCGGGGGGCCCTAGCCGAAGCTTTCTTT; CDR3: CAWGIRRGALAEAFF
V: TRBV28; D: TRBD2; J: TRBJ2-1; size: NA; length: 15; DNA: TGTGCCAGCAGCCAGTCTAGCGGTTACTACAATGAGCAGTTCTTC; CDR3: CASSQSSGYYNEQFF
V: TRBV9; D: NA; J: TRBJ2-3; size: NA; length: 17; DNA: TGTGCCAGCAGCGTAGCTACTGGGCTAGGAAAAGCGGATACGCAGTATTTT; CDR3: CASSVATGLGKADTQYF
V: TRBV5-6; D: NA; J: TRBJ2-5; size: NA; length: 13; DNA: TGTGCCAGCAGCTTGTGGACTCAAGAGACCCAGTACTTC; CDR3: CASSLWTQETQYF
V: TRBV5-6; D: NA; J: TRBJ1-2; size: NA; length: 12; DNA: TGTGCCAGCAGCTTGGGGCGTGATGGCTACACCTTC; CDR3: CASSLGRDGYTF
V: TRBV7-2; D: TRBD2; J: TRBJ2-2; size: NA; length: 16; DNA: TGTGCCAGCAGCCCCGGGGGTAGCGGGGGCACCGGGGAGCTGTTTTTT; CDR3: CASSPGGSGGTGELFF
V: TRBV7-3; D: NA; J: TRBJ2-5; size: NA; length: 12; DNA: TGTGCCAGCAGCTTCCCCGGGGAGACCCAGTACTTC; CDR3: CASSFPGETQYF
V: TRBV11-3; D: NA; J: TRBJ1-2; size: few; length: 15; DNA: TGTGCCAGCAGCTTAGGTTGGGAGGTGGCTCGAGGCTACACCTTC; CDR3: CASSLGWEVARGYTF
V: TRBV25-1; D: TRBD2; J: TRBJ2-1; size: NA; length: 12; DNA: TGTGCCAGCAGTGAATTTAGCGGGAGGCAGTTCTTC; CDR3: CASSEFSGRQFF
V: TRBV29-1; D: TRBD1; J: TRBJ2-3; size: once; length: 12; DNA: TGCAGCGTTACAGGGGTTTCAGATACGCAGTATTTT; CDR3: CSVTGVSDTQYF
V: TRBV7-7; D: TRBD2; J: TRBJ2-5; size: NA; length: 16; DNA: TGTGCCAGCAGCTTAGGGCTAGCGGGGTCACAAGAGACCCAGTACTTC; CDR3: CASSLGLAGSQETQYF
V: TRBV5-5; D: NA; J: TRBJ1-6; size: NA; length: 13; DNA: TGTGCCAGCAGCCCGGACAGAGGATCACCCCTCCACTTT; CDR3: CASSPDRGSPLHF
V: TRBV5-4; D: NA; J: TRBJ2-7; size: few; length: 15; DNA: TGTGCCAGCAGCTTGGCCCTCGGATTCGGCCACGAGCAGTACTTC; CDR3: CASSLALGFGHEQYF
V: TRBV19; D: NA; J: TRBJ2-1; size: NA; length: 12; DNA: TGTGCCAGTACGGGCAGCTACAATGAGCAGTTCTTC; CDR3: CASTGSYNEQFF
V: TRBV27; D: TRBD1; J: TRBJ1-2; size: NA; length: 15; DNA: TGTGCCAGCAGTTTATCGAACAGGGGGGACTATGGCTACACCTTC; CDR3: CASSLSNRGDYGYTF
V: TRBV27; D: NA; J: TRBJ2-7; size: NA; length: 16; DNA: TGTGCCAGCAGTAGGGGGGATTTAGACGCGACCTACGAGCAGTACTTC; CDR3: CASSRGDLDATYEQYF
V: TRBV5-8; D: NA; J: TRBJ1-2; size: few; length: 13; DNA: TGTGCCAGCAGCTTGGGGGAGTCCTATGGCTACACCTTC; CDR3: CASSLGESYGYTF
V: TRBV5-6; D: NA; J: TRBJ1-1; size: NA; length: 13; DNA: TGTGCCAGCAGCCGAAGGGGGAACACTGAAGCTTTCTTT; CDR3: CASSRRGNTEAFF
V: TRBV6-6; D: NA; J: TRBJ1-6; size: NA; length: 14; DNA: TGTGCCAGCATTCCCGGGTGGAACGATTCACCCCTCCACTTT; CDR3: CASIPGWNDSPLHF
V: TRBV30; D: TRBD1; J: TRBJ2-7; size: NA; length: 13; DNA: TGTGCCTGGACTCCGGGACAGCTTTACGAGCAGTACTTC; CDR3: CAWTPGQLYEQYF
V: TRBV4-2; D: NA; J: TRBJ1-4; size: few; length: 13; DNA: TGTGCCAGCAGCCAAGAATTGCAGGGCAAACTGTTTTTT; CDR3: CASSQELQGKLFF
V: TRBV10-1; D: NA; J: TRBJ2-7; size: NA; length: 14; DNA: TGCGCCAGCAGTGAGGCCGGGGCTACCTACGAGCAGTACTTC; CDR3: CASSEAGATYEQYF